A single sample is the source of the 13 T cell receptor beta chains below, sequenced in a study of cytomegalovirus exposure and HLA in healthy donors. The PCR contained 60 Vbeta and 13 Jbeta primers. Clones were sequenced by immunoSEQ multiplex PCR, and TCRdb holds only the in-frame ones, with some missing. The top ten hold 4.8% of the sample, which has some 140,000 clones, just under 80% seen once. Sequencing input: PBMCs. These receptors were taken from a man aged 25 to 40 in good health.

In its sample, this clone was seen once. This CDR3 reads CASSLARISTDTQYF. The DNA of the CDR3 is TGTGCCAGCAGCTTAGCCAGGATTAGCACAGATACGCAGTATTTT. V gene TRBV7-3 combines with J gene TRBJ2-3, with D uncertain. Trimming removed 2 bases at V and 0 bases at J, with 9 bases between. Germline V gene sequence: CDR1 SGHTA, CDR2 FQGTGA. The CDR3 contains 15 residues.

The chain links TRBV6-5 to TRBJ1-5; 7 bases match TRBD1. Per the germline V gene, CDR1 is MNHEY and CDR2 is SVGAGI. The CDR3 spans 14 residues. Losses at the gene ends were 2 bases for V and 5 bases for J; bases not matched to a gene: 3. CDR3: CASSYDRADQPQHF. CDR3 nucleotide sequence: TGTGCCAGCAGTTACGACAGGGCAGATCAGCCCCAGCATTTT.

The gene calls are TRBV19 and TRBJ1-4, with 10 bases aligning to TRBD1. Germline V CDR1 and CDR2: LNHDA, SQIVND (reference sequence). The CDR3 has 12 residues. J gave up 8 bases and V 11 bases, and 5 bases lay outside the gene matches. As DNA, the CDR3 is TGTGCCGCGGGACAGGGGAGCGAAAAACTGTTTTTT. Translation: CAAGQGSEKLFF.

This clone has a handful of counts. The chain couples TRBV27 to TRBJ2-6, with 7 positions matching TRBD1. Germline CDR1 is MNHEY and CDR2 is SMNVEV (reference sequence). V trimming: 4 bases; J trimming: 4 bases; junction bases outside the gene matches: 7. This CDR3 is built from 16 residues. The CDR3 loop reads CASSYKGAGGANVLTF. As DNA, the CDR3 is TGTGCCAGCAGTTATAAGGGGGCAGGCGGGGCCAACGTCCTGACTTTC. Based on the CDR3 plus reference TRBV27 and TRBJ2-6, the full variable domain is EAQVTQNPRYLITVTGKKLTVTCSQNMNHEYMSWYRQDPGLGLRQIYYSMNVEVTDKGDVPEGYKVSRKEKRNFPLILESPSPNQTSLYFCASSYKGAGGANVLTFGAGSRLTVL.

This rearrangement joins TRBV19 to TRBJ2-1; maybe TRBD1 (6 bases). Trimming cost V 2 bases and J 9 bases, with 11 bases left between them. The CDR3 consists of 13 residues. Germline values: CDR1 LNHDA, CDR2 SQIVND (reference sequence). The CDR3 spells CASSILVGGEQFF. CDR3 nucleotide sequence: TGTGCCAGTAGTATATTGGTAGGGGGTGAGCAGTTCTTC.

This chain uses TRBV9 with TRBJ2-7, with TRBD1 identical over 8 bases. The CDR3 loop spans 15 amino acids. The junction had 5 bases not matched to a gene; V was cut back by 3 bases and J by 0 bases. Germline V gene data show CDR1 as SGDLS and CDR2 as YYNGEE. The CDR3 protein is CASSETGVSSYEQYF. The CDR3 DNA reads TGTGCCAGCAGCGAGACAGGGGTTAGCTCCTACGAGCAGTACTTC.

This chain connects TRBV7-3 to TRBJ2-7, with no clear D. Germline assignment: CDR1 SGHTA and CDR2 FQGTGA. The CDR3 spans 13 residues. Trimming left V 0 bases short and J 5 bases short, with 8 bases between. The CDR3 DNA is TGTGCCAGCAGCTTAACGGTTTCGGACGAGCAGTACTTC. Translating it yields CASSLTVSDEQYF.

Worth noting for this clone: The junction and the germline gene differ at one end; a read error may be behind it. V usage is TRBV7-9 and J usage is TRBJ2-7; 8 bases are a match to TRBD2. CDR3 size: 14 residues. Germline V gene sequence: CDR1 SEHNR, CDR2 FQNEAQ (reference sequence). The CDR3 sequence is CSSSSGLDPYEQYF. In DNA, the CDR3 is TGTTCCAGCAGCTCGGGACTAGATCCCTACGAGCAGTACTTC.

The V call is TRBV27, the J call TRBJ1-5, with D possibly being TRBD1 (5 bases). Looked up from germline, CDR1 is MNHEY and CDR2 is SMNVEV (reference sequence). V lost 6 bases and J 6 bases, leaving 12 bases between the germline ends. There are 13 residues in the CDR3. The CDR3 protein is CASRGGQAQPQHF. CDR3 bases: TGTGCCAGCAGGGGGGGTCAGGCTCAGCCCCAGCATTTT.

V usage is TRBV28 and J usage is TRBJ2-1; 8 bases fit TRBD1. J was trimmed by 7 bases and V by 7 bases; bases with no gene match: 9. The CDR3 consists of 14 residues. Germline loops: CDR1 MDHEN, CDR2 SYDVKM. DNA of the CDR3: TGTGCCAGCACCCCGGACAGGGTGGGGAATGAGCAGTTCTTC. Translation: CASTPDRVGNEQFF. The full variable domain, in which reference TRBV28 and TRBJ2-1 provide the parts outside the CDR3, is DVKVTQSSRYLVKRTGEKVFLECVQDMDHENMFWYRQDPGLGLRLIYFSYDVKMKEKGDIPEGYSVSREKKERFSLILESASTNQTSMYLCASTPDRVGNEQFFGPGTRLTVL.

This chain links TRBV5-1 with TRBJ1-1; 9 bases map to TRBD1. CDR3 length equals 18 residues. V trimming: 6 bases; J trimming: 4 bases; junction bases outside the gene matches: 19. In germline, CDR1 is SGHRS, CDR2 YFSETQ. The CDR3 protein is CASMRSSGTGMFRTEAFF. CDR3 nucleotide sequence: TGCGCCAGCATGCGCTCCTCCGGGACAGGGATGTTTCGCACTGAAGCTTTCTTT.

The V and J genes are TRBV27 and TRBJ2-5; tentatively, D is TRBD2 (6 bases). CDR3 size: 14 residues. Germline CDR1 is MNHEY and CDR2 is SMNVEV (reference sequence). V was cut by 6 bases and J by 0 bases, with 11 bases left in between. The CDR3 sequence is CASRPWGDQETQYF. For the CDR3, the DNA is TGTGCCAGCAGACCATGGGGGGACCAAGAGACCCAGTACTTC.

This rearrangement joins TRBV2 to TRBJ1-6, with unresolved D. V lost 7 bases and J 0 bases, leaving 7 bases between the germline ends. CDR3 length: 14 amino acids. The germline CDR1 and CDR2 sequences are SNHLY and FYNNEI. The CDR3 DNA reads as TGTGCCAGCATGAGGAGCTCCTATAATTCACCCCTCCACTTT. Protein sequence: CASMRSSYNSPLHF.